The 19 T cell receptor beta chains below all came from one sample that was sequenced in a study of T cell responses to AZD1222 COVID-19 vaccine. Data came from immunoSEQ multiplex PCR; TCRdb stores just in-frame clones and leaves some out. The table includes about 150,000 clones, approximately 90% detected once. The sequencing here drew on peripheral blood, taken 28 days after the second AZD1222 dose. The origin of the receptors is an adult who received the AZD1222 COVID-19 vaccine.

The chain recombines TRBV28 with TRBJ1-1; D perhaps matches TRBD1 (6 bases). V was clipped by 3 bases and J by 3 bases, with 23 bases between them. Germline V gene lookup returns CDR1 MDHEN and CDR2 SYDVKM. CDR3 length: 18 amino acids. The chain's CDR3 is CASSFRKIGQTGYTEAFF. For the CDR3, the DNA is TGTGCCAGCAGTTTCCGAAAAATCGGACAGACCGGGTACACTGAAGCTTTCTTT. Drawing the rest from reference TRBV28 and TRBJ1-1, the complete variable domain is DVKVTQSSRYLVKRTGEKVFLECVQDMDHENMFWYRQDPGLGLRLIYFSYDVKMKEKGDIPEGYSVSREKKERFSLILESASTNQTSMYLCASSFRKIGQTGYTEAFFGQGTRLTVV.

This clone was seen only a few times. J is TRBJ2-5 and V is TRBV5-6; D call uncertain. V gave up 1 base and J gave up 1 base, with 8 bases separating them. CDR3 length equals 14 residues. Germline V gene sequence: CDR1 SGHDT, CDR2 YYEEEE. CDR3 in DNA: TGTGCCAGCAGCTTGATGGGCGCCCAAGAGACCCAGTACTTC. This translates into CASSLMGAQETQYF.

This chain connects TRBV6-5 to TRBJ2-7, with 11 bases identical to TRBD1. The CDR3 consists of 14 residues. Germline lookup yields CDR1 MNHEY and CDR2 SVGAGI. Trimming at V came to 6 bases and at J to 4 bases, leaving 5 bases not matched to a gene. CDR3 DNA: TGTGCCAGCAGGGAGGACAGGGGGCCGTACGAGCAGTACTTC. Translated, it gives CASREDRGPYEQYF.

The CDR3: CASSGRERHNEQFF. The DNA of the CDR3 is TGTGCCAGCAGCGGTAGGGAGCGACACAATGAGCAGTTCTTC. The chain uses TRBV9 and TRBJ2-1; maybe TRBD2 (5 bases). The V end lost 3 bases, the J end lost 5 bases, and 12 bases lay between the germline ends. This CDR3 contains 14 residues. Germline CDR1 and CDR2: SGDLS and YYNGEE.

The rearrangement joins TRBV5-1 to TRBJ1-2; a weak D match, TRBD1 (6 bases). This CDR3 has 14 residues. The ends were cut back, 4 bases at V and 8 bases at J, with 18 bases in the middle. Germline assignment: CDR1 SGHRS and CDR2 YFSETQ. DNA of the CDR3: TGCGCCAGCAGCGGGGCCGGGACAACGCGGGGCTACACCTTC. Translated: CASSGAGTTRGYTF.

This clone appeared a single time. J is TRBJ1-2 and V is TRBV5-1, with D maybe TRBD1 (5 bases). The V and J ends lost 0 bases and 4 bases respectively, with 7 bases between them. The CDR3 is 13 amino acids. Germline V gene data show CDR1 as SGHRS and CDR2 as YFSETQ. CDR3 nucleotides: TGCGCCAGCAGCTTGGGGGACCCCTATGGCTACACCTTC. It codes for CASSLGDPYGYTF.

The genes are TRBV11-2 and TRBJ1-1; D gene uncertain. V was trimmed by 3 bases and J by 3 bases, leaving 5 bases between them. Germline V CDR1 and CDR2: SGHAT, FQNNGV. The CDR3 extends over 12 amino acids. The CDR3 nucleotides are TGTGCCAGCAGCTTTCGACACACTGAAGCTTTCTTT. The encoded protein is CASSFRHTEAFF.

The V call is TRBV6-5, the J call TRBJ1-1; TRBD1 aligns across 10 bases. The CDR3 consists of 16 residues. The V gene's germline CDR1 is MNHEY and CDR2 SVGAGI. With V trimmed by 0 bases and J by 4 bases, 5 bases remained unmatched. The CDR3 loop is CASSYSRTGGRTEAFF. DNA of the CDR3: TGTGCCAGCAGTTACTCGAGGACAGGGGGTCGCACTGAAGCTTTCTTT.

This sequence joins TRBV3-1 (or the pseudogene TRBV3-2) and TRBJ1-1; 9 bases fit TRBD1. The CDR3 contains 16 residues. Trimming took 3 bases from V and 5 from J; bases not matched to a gene: 10. In germline, CDR1 is LGHDT, CDR2 YNNKEL (reference sequence). Here the CDR3 reads CASSHPPGQGRTEAFF. The CDR3 DNA sequence: TGTGCCAGCAGCCACCCCCCGGGACAGGGTCGGACTGAAGCTTTCTTT.

This sequence joins TRBV7-8 and TRBJ1-5; 8 positions match TRBD1. This CDR3 contains 14 residues. Germline V CDR1 and CDR2: SGHVS, FQNEAQ. The junction had 5 bases not matched to a gene; V was cut back by 4 bases and J by 6 bases. Here the CDR3 DNA reads TGTGCCAGCAGCTCAGGACAGGGCACTCAGCCCCAGCATTTT. Protein: CASSSGQGTQPQHF.

In this sample, this clone turned up many times. The V gene is TRBV6-5, the J gene TRBJ1-1; 7 bases align to TRBD1. From germline, CDR1 is MNHEY and CDR2 SVGAGI. The CDR3 extends over 16 amino acids. V was pared by 0 bases and J by 2 bases, with 6 bases of the junction left unmatched. CDR3 sequence (DNA): TGTGCCAGCAGTTACTCCCAGGACAGGATAAACACTGAAGCTTTCTTT. This encodes CASSYSQDRINTEAFF.

This clone was seen more than once but under ten times. The chain joins TRBV30 to TRBJ1-6; D gene uncertain. Germline lookup yields CDR1 GTSNPN and CDR2 SVGIG (reference sequence). With 1 base removed from V and 0 bases from J, the gap between germline ends came to 13 bases. The CDR3 extends over 17 amino acids. The CDR3 coding sequence is TGTGCCTGGAGTGCCGCTACATCGAGCTCCTATAATTCACCCCTCCACTTT. Protein sequence: CAWSAATSSSYNSPLHF.

The chain has TRBV9 and TRBJ1-3, with D perhaps TRBD1 (5 bases). The ends were cut back, 3 bases at V and 0 bases at J, with 13 bases in the middle. Germline V gene sequence: CDR1 SGDLS, CDR2 YYNGEE. The CDR3 totals 16 residues. CDR3: CASSDVKGLSGNTIYF. Here the CDR3 DNA reads TGTGCCAGCAGCGACGTGAAGGGGCTCTCTGGAAACACCATATATTTT. Supplemented by reference TRBV9 and TRBJ1-3, the full variable domain reads DSGVTQTPKHLITATGQRVTLRCSPRSGDLSVYWYQQSLDQGLQFLIQYYNGEERAKGNILERFSAQQFPDLHSELNLSSLELGDSALYFCASSDVKGLSGNTIYFGEGSWLTVV.

The chain joins TRBV4-1 to TRBJ2-2; TRBD1 matches at 9 bases. The V gene end was trimmed by 0 bases and the J gene end by 4 bases; junction bases not matched to a gene: 12. CDR3 length: 19 amino acids. CDR1 and CDR2 (germline): MGHRA, YSYEKL. The CDR3, as DNA: TGCGCCAGCAGCCAAGAAAAAAGAACAGGGGGCTCGGGCACCGGGGAGCTGTTTTTT. Protein product: CASSQEKRTGGSGTGELFF.

The chain combines TRBV19 with TRBJ2-7; 10 bases align to TRBD1. The CDR3 runs 15 residues. V gave up 1 base and J gave up 5 bases; unmatched junction bases: 5. CDR1 is LNHDA, CDR2 SQIVND, per germline (reference sequence). The CDR3 reads CASSIVPGTGDEQYF. The CDR3 DNA sequence: TGTGCCAGTAGTATAGTCCCCGGGACAGGGGACGAGCAGTACTTC.

The genes are TRBV15 and TRBJ1-3, with D tentatively TRBD1 (6 bases). The length of the CDR3 is 16 residues. CDR1 and CDR2 from the germline V gene are LNHNV and YYDKDF (reference sequence). V dropped 4 bases and J dropped 3 bases, with 16 bases sitting between them. DNA of the CDR3: TGTGCCACCAGCACACACAGGGTTTCGAGTGGAAACACCATATATTTT. Protein: CATSTHRVSSGNTIYF.

The rearrangement links TRBV5-4 to TRBJ2-7, with TRBD2 as a possible D gene (5 bases). This CDR3 region has 15 residues. Germline CDR1 is SGHNT and CDR2 is YYREEE (reference sequence). Trimming shortened V by 0 bases and J by 2 bases, and 12 bases separated the two germline ends. CDR3 residues: CASSLGAKGAYEQYF. DNA of the CDR3: TGTGCCAGCAGCTTGGGGGCCAAGGGAGCCTACGAGCAGTACTTC.

CDR3 nucleotide sequence: TGTGCCAGCAGCTGGGGACTAGCGGGCTACGAGCAGTACTTC. The encoded protein is CASSWGLAGYEQYF. The chain couples TRBV7-8 to TRBJ2-7, with 12 bases aligning to TRBD2. Germline CDR1 and CDR2: SGHVS and FQNEAQ. V lost 4 bases and J lost 3; bases outside the gene matches: 1. CDR3 length: 14 residues.

The rearrangement joins TRBV7-8 to TRBJ1-1; maybe TRBD1 (5 bases). Germline CDR1 is SGHVS and CDR2 is FQNEAQ. The CDR3 is 15 residues long. V was trimmed by 7 bases and J by 0 bases, leaving 15 bases between them. The CDR3 bases are TGTGCCAGCACTCCGGGGCGGGGGTTGAACACTGAAGCTTTCTTT. Protein product: CASTPGRGLNTEAFF.